Following are 27 T cell receptor beta chains from one sample sequenced in a study of blood T cell repertoires in COVID-19. The protocol was immunoSEQ multiplex PCR, while the TCRdb copy is restricted to in-frame clones and leaves out a portion. The repertoire holds about 150,000 clones, with roughly 78% as singletons. Sequenced material: peripheral blood. The receptor set was obtained from a man older than 75 with acute or convalescent COVID-19.

This chain connects TRBV5-1 to TRBJ1-4, with TRBD1 as a possible D gene (6 bases). V lost 7 bases and J 4 bases, leaving 11 bases between the germline ends. The CDR3 totals 13 residues. Germline V gene sequence: CDR1 SGHRS, CDR2 YFSETQ. CDR3 DNA: TGCGCCAGCTCAGGGGCCCTTAATGAAAAACTGTTTTTT. Protein product: CASSGALNEKLFF.

The V call is TRBV28, the J call TRBJ1-4; TRBD1 might be the D (6 bases). Germline V gives CDR1 MDHEN, CDR2 SYDVKM. V gave up 8 bases and J gave up 7 bases, with 17 bases separating them. This CDR3 is 14 amino acids long. DNA of the CDR3: TGTGCCAGCGGGGGCGGGCAGGGTTCTGAAAAACTGTTTTTT. Residues: CASGGGQGSEKLFF.

The J gene is TRBJ2-3, the V gene TRBV13; TRBD2 aligns across 14 bases. This CDR3 spans 21 amino acids. The V gene's germline CDR1 is PRHDT and CDR2 FYEKMQ (reference sequence). J was trimmed by 1 base and V by 5 bases; bases with no gene match: 17. The CDR3: CASSLLPGLAGVIRGTDTQYF. In DNA form, the CDR3 reads TGTGCCAGCAGCCTCCTCCCGGGACTAGCGGGGGTAATAAGAGGCACAGATACGCAGTATTTT.

The chain uses TRBV2 and TRBJ1-1; the match to TRBD1 covers 7 bases. This CDR3 is 13 amino acids long. From germline, CDR1 is SNHLY and CDR2 FYNNEI. J lost 8 bases, V lost 5 bases, and 8 bases had no gene match. Here the CDR3 DNA reads TGTGCCAGCAGTCCACGTAGGGACAGCGAAGCTTTCTTT. This encodes CASSPRRDSEAFF.

This rearrangement joins TRBV6-1 to TRBJ2-7, with D possibly TRBD1 on 6 matching bases. CDR1 and CDR2 (germline): MNHNS, SASEGT. The CDR3 sequence is 12 residues long. Trimming stripped 3 bases from V and 6 bases from J, with 9 bases between. As DNA, the CDR3 is TGTGCCAGCAGTGAGTCAGGGGCCGAGCAGTACGTC. Protein product: CASSESGAEQYV.

The gene calls are TRBV12-3 or TRBV12-4 and TRBJ1-2; maybe TRBD1 (5 bases). Trimming left V 10 bases short and J 8 bases short, with 17 bases between. CDR3 size: 12 residues. CDR3 residues: CANQAVGEGYTF. The CDR3 region has the DNA TGTGCCAACCAGGCAGTAGGGGAAGGCTACACCTTC.

This chain links TRBV7-2 with TRBJ2-5; TRBD2 matches at 7 bases. The CDR3 covers 14 residues. Per germline, CDR1 SGHTA and CDR2 FQGNSA. V lost 5 bases and J lost 7; bases outside the gene matches: 10. CDR3 sequence: CASSPGGIRGTQYF. For the CDR3, the DNA is TGTGCCAGCAGCCCCGGGGGGATCCGAGGGACCCAGTACTTC.

In this sample, this clone turned up a few times. The chain carries TRBV25-1 and TRBJ1-1; D not certain. Germline values: CDR1 MGHDK, CDR2 SYGVNS. This CDR3 comprises 10 residues. Trimming stripped 6 bases from V and 5 bases from J, with 4 bases between. The CDR3 sequence is CASRATEAFF. The CDR3 bases are TGTGCCAGCAGAGCGACTGAAGCTTTCTTT.

This CDR3 reads CASSPLSGDTQYF. In DNA form, the CDR3 reads TGTGCCAGCAGTCCTCTCAGCGGAGATACGCAGTATTTT. J is TRBJ2-3 and V is TRBV7-3; a possible D gene is TRBD2 (5 bases). Germline CDR1 and CDR2: SGHTA and FQGTGA. The CDR3 totals 13 residues. Trimming cost V 6 bases and J 5 bases, with 12 bases left between them.

The chain carries TRBV28 and TRBJ2-3; 10 bases match TRBD1. With V trimmed by 5 bases and J by 7 bases, 6 bases remained unmatched. This CDR3 is built from 14 residues. Germline V lookup: CDR1 MDHEN, CDR2 SYDVKM. The CDR3 region has the DNA TGTGCCAGCAGTCTTCCGGGACAGGGGAATACGCAGTATTTT. Translated, it gives CASSLPGQGNTQYF.

The rearrangement uses TRBV7-9 and TRBJ1-2; 9 positions match TRBD1. V lost 2 bases to trimming and J lost 4 bases; unmatched junction nucleotides: 11. Germline CDR1 and CDR2: SEHNR and FQNEAQ (reference sequence). This CDR3 has 17 amino acids. Here the CDR3 DNA reads TGTGCCAGCAGCTTACTGGGGGGGACAGGGAGCCTCTATGGCTACACCTTC. Residues: CASSLLGGTGSLYGYTF.

This clone was found a few times. This chain connects TRBV6-5 to TRBJ1-2, with D possibly TRBD1 on 6 matching bases. The CDR3 has 14 amino acids. Per the germline V gene, CDR1 is MNHEY and CDR2 is SVGAGI. The ends were cut back, 0 bases at V and 7 bases at J, with 12 bases in the middle. CDR3 sequence (DNA): TGTGCCAGCAGTTACTCAAGCAGGGGTTTTGGCTACACCTTC. This encodes CASSYSSRGFGYTF.

The chain links TRBV24-1 to TRBJ2-1; 15 positions match TRBD2. The V gene's germline CDR1 is KGHDR and CDR2 SFDVKD. V gave up 4 bases and J gave up 7 bases; unmatched junction bases: 7. The CDR3 runs to 17 residues. CDR3 nucleotide sequence: TGTGCCACCAGTGACGCCGGGACTAGCGGGGGGTGGAATGAGCAGTTCTTC. This codes for CATSDAGTSGGWNEQFF.

The chain joins TRBV5-1 to TRBJ1-2; possibly TRBD1 for D (6 bases). Germline CDR1 reads SGHRS; CDR2 reads YFSETQ. Trimming pared 4 bases from V and 7 bases from J, leaving 20 bases between. This CDR3 has 15 amino acids. CDR3 region: CASSTSTTGSFGYTF. In DNA, the CDR3 is TGCGCCAGCAGCACCTCGACCACAGGGTCATTTGGCTACACCTTC.

This clone showed up just a few times. The gene calls are TRBV7-2 and TRBJ2-1; D possibly corresponds to TRBD1 (6 bases). V lost 3 bases and J lost 7, with 13 bases in between. Germline V gene lookup returns CDR1 SGHTA and CDR2 FQGNSA. This CDR3 has 14 amino acids. CDR3 nucleotides: TGTGCCAGCAGCTTTTACAGGGCAGAGAATGAGCAGTTCTTC. Protein product: CASSFYRAENEQFF.

V usage is TRBV10-1 and J usage is TRBJ2-3; 7 bases align to TRBD2. The V and J ends lost 7 bases and 1 base, in that order; junction bases with no gene match: 5. Germline values: CDR1 WNHNN, CDR2 SYGVQD (reference sequence). The CDR3 has 14 residues. CDR3 in DNA: TGCGCCAGCAATCCGGGGGGAGGCACAGATACGCAGTATTTT. Protein: CASNPGGGTDTQYF.

The chain employs TRBV7-9 and TRBJ1-1; D is unresolved. Germline V CDR1 and CDR2: SEHNR, FQNEAQ (reference sequence). The CDR3 is 14 residues long. V was shortened by 2 bases and J by 5 bases, with 12 bases between the two germline ends. CDR3 sequence: CASSLRVTRTEAFF. Here the CDR3 DNA reads TGTGCCAGCAGCTTACGTGTCACGCGGACTGAAGCTTTCTTT. The entire variable domain, with the rest obtained from reference TRBV7-9 and TRBJ1-1, is as follows: DTGVSQNPRHKITKRGQNVTFRCDPISEHNRLYWYRQTLGQGPEFLTYFQNEAQLEKSRLLSDRFSAERPKGSFSTLEIQRTEQGDSAMYLCASSLRVTRTEAFFGQGTRLTVV.

The V gene is TRBV6-2 or TRBV6-3, the J gene TRBJ1-2; 7 bases match TRBD1. This CDR3 has 16 residues. Germline assignment: CDR1 MNHEY and CDR2 SVGEGT. V dropped 6 bases and J dropped 4; count of bases not matched to a gene: 14. The CDR3: CASSADEPGQPYGYTF. CDR3 nucleotide sequence: TGTGCCAGCAGCGCCGATGAACCGGGACAGCCCTATGGCTACACCTTC.

This clone came up a few times. The gene calls are TRBV5-4 and TRBJ2-7, with TRBD2 matching over 7 bases. J gave up 7 bases and V 3 bases, and 7 bases lay outside the gene matches. The CDR3 spans 13 residues. Germline lookup yields CDR1 SGHNT and CDR2 YYREEE (reference sequence). This CDR3 reads CASSSRQGGEQYF. The CDR3 DNA follows: TGTGCCAGCAGCTCCCGTCAGGGAGGGGAGCAGTACTTC.

The chain employs TRBV13 and TRBJ1-4, with TRBD1 as a possible D gene (6 bases). In germline, CDR1 is PRHDT, CDR2 FYEKMQ (reference sequence). This CDR3 is 15 amino acids long. Trimming took 9 bases from V and 7 from J, leaving 21 bases between them. CDR3 loop: CASAEGGRKGEKLFF. The CDR3 DNA follows: TGTGCCAGTGCTGAGGGGGGGCGCAAGGGTGAAAAACTGTTTTTT. Drawing the rest from reference TRBV13 and TRBJ1-4, the complete variable domain is AAGVIQSPRHLIKEKRETATLKCYPIPRHDTVYWYQQGPGQDPQFLISFYEKMQSDKGSIPDRFSAQQFSDYHSELNMSSLELGDSALYFCASAEGGRKGEKLFFGSGTQLSVL.

The CDR3 loop is CASSPTGAGGNQPQHF. Here the CDR3 DNA reads TGTGCCAGCTCACCAACGGGGGCGGGGGGCAATCAGCCCCAGCATTTT. The chain has TRBV18 and TRBJ1-5; D possibly corresponds to TRBD1 (6 bases). The V gene's germline CDR1 is KGHSH and CDR2 LQKENI. The CDR3 has 16 residues. The V and J ends lost 2 bases and 2 bases respectively, with 13 bases between them.

The chain employs TRBV5-4 and TRBJ1-3, with a weak D call TRBD1 (6 bases). CDR1 and CDR2 (germline): SGHNT, YYREEE (reference sequence). This CDR3 region has 18 residues. V was pared by 4 bases and J by 2 bases, with 22 bases between. CDR3 nucleotide sequence: TGTGCCAGCAGCCTTTCCTCCGCCGGGACACAGCCTGGAAACACCATATATTTT. Amino acids: CASSLSSAGTQPGNTIYF.

This rearrangement joins TRBV28 to TRBJ1-1; D uncertain. Germline CDR1 and CDR2: MDHEN and SYDVKM. The CDR3 loop spans 12 amino acids. V was pared by 2 bases and J by 5 bases, with 6 bases between. The CDR3 sequence: CASSLTGTEAFF. The CDR3, as DNA: TGTGCCAGCAGTTTAACGGGGACTGAAGCTTTCTTT. The full variable domain, in which reference TRBV28 and TRBJ1-1 provide the parts outside the CDR3, is DVKVTQSSRYLVKRTGEKVFLECVQDMDHENMFWYRQDPGLGLRLIYFSYDVKMKEKGDIPEGYSVSREKKERFSLILESASTNQTSMYLCASSLTGTEAFFGQGTRLTVV.

The rearrangement links TRBV6-6 to TRBJ2-3; TRBD2 aligns across 11 bases. J was trimmed by 1 base and V by 5 bases; bases with no gene match: 2. The CDR3 is 15 residues long. Looked up from germline, CDR1 is MNHNY and CDR2 is SVGAGI (reference sequence). The CDR3 protein is CASSVLAGGTDTQYF. CDR3 nucleotides: TGTGCCAGCAGTGTACTAGCGGGGGGCACAGATACGCAGTATTTT.

The chain carries TRBV18 and TRBJ1-1; no clear D gene. Germline V gene lookup returns CDR1 KGHSH and CDR2 LQKENI. The V end was cut by 3 bases, the J end by 7 bases, with 12 bases between. This CDR3 contains 13 residues. The CDR3: CASSPGNRREAFF. In nucleotides, the CDR3 is TGTGCCAGCTCACCGGGCAACCGTCGTGAAGCTTTCTTT.

This clone was detected only once. V gene TRBV10-2 combines with J gene TRBJ2-4; D possibly corresponds to TRBD2 (5 bases). V lost 6 bases and J 9 bases, leaving 15 bases between the germline ends. The CDR3 runs to 13 residues. Germline V gene data show CDR1 as WSHSY and CDR2 as SAAADI. CDR3 loop: CASRLGREGIQYF. CDR3 sequence (DNA): TGCGCCAGCAGGTTGGGGAGAGAAGGCATTCAGTACTTC.

The chain carries TRBV10-2 and TRBJ1-6; 9 bases line up with TRBD1. This CDR3 contains 14 residues. The trim removed 0 bases at V and 11 bases at J, leaving 2 bases unmatched. Germline loops: CDR1 WSHSY, CDR2 SAAADI. CDR3 region: CASSESGQGAPLHF. The CDR3 DNA reads TGCGCCAGCAGTGAGTCGGGACAGGGCGCACCCCTCCACTTT.